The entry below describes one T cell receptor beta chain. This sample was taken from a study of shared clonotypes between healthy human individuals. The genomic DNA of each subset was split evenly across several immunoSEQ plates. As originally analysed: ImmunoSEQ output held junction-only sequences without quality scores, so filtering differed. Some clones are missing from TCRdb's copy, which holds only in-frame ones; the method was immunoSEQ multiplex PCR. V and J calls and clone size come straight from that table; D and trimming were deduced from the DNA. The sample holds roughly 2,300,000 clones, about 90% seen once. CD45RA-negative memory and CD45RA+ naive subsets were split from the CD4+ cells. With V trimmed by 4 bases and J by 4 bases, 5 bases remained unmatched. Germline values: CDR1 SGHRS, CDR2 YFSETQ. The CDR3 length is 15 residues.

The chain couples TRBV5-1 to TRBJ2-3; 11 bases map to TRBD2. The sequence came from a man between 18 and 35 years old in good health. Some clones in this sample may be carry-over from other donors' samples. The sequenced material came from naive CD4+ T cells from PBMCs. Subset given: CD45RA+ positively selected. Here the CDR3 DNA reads TGCGCCAGCAGCCCACTAGCGGGAGAAGCAGATACGCAGTATTTT. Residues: CASSPLAGEADTQYF.